The T cell receptor beta chain described here comes from a study of blood T cell repertoires in COVID-19. Study overall: Sources were T cells, B-cell-depleted T cells, or PBMCs; the material itself was cDNA or gDNA.

This CDR3 has 13 amino acids. Germline CDR1 MNHNY, CDR2 SVGAGI (reference sequence). V lost 6 bases and J 4 bases, leaving 12 bases between the germline ends. Using immunoSEQ multiplex PCR, the repertoire was profiled, and TCRdb retains in-frame clones only, with some absent. The sample shows 400,000 to 450,000 clones, around 91% of them seen only once. Recruits, aged about 18 to 89 years, lived in 20 to 30 US areas. Clinical history reported by participants formed the basis on which cohorts were assigned. Sequencing used PBMCs or T cells enriched from blood (not recorded which). This clonotype was sampled from a man aged 18 to 29 who had recovered from COVID-19. The chain employs TRBV6-6 and TRBJ1-2; D may be TRBD1 (6 bases). The CDR3: CASSPGQSYGYTF. CDR3 in DNA: TGTGCCAGCAGCCCCGGACAGAGCTATGGCTACACCTTC.